These 2 T cell receptor beta chains were all obtained from the same sample, sequenced in a study of T cell responses to AZD1222 COVID-19 vaccine. Here immunoSEQ multiplex PCR was the method, and the copy in TCRdb shows in-frame clones only, minus some. The repertoire includes around 130,000 clones, roughly 87% of them detected once, and approximately 1.5% sits in the top ten. Here the sequenced sample was peripheral blood, taken on day 0 of AZD1222 vaccination. These receptors were taken from an adult in good health.

V gene TRBV6-6 combines with J gene TRBJ1-6, with 8 bases matching TRBD1. The CDR3 consists of 17 residues. After removal of 5 bases from V and 0 bases from J, the junction contained 6 bases not matched to a gene. The germline V gene encodes CDR1 MNHNY and CDR2 SVGAGI (reference sequence). CDR3 in amino acids: CASSRGDRSSYNSPLHF. DNA for the CDR3: TGTGCCAGCAGTCGTGGGGACAGGAGCTCCTATAATTCACCCCTCCACTTT.

The rearrangement links TRBV10-3 to TRBJ2-3; D possibly corresponds to TRBD1 (5 bases). The CDR3 is 13 amino acids. V was cut by 10 bases and J by 3 bases, with 14 bases left in between. Germline lookup yields CDR1 ENHRY and CDR2 SYGVKD. CDR3 nucleotide sequence: TGTGCCAGCGCGTTGCCAGGGACAGATACGCAGTATTTT. Translating it yields CASALPGTDTQYF.